This T cell receptor (beta chain) was recorded in a study of CD8 T cells in ankylosing spondylitis. Findings and caveats of the study: There was a TCR beta motif, made of 7 or 8 highly homologous variants, that appeared characteristic of ankylosing spondylitis blood. Matched ankylosing spondylitis synovial fluid reportedly showed significant enrichment of disease-linked clones. Both synovial fluid and blood in reactive arthritis had previously been reported to carry some motif variants.

This clonotype was seen only a few times. What it binds is not known. Germline loops: CDR1 KGHSH, CDR2 LQKENI. V dropped 4 bases and J dropped 4; count of bases not matched to a gene: 13. The CDR3 is made up of 17 amino acids. Molecular-barcoded quantitative 5'-RACE produced these TCR beta libraries. TCRdb reprocessed the 5' RACE reads via MiXCR and lists one record per CDR3 protein. Among about 420,000 distinct CDR3 sequences, 20% to 25% were seen once, and the ten largest hold about a sixth. The sample comprised blood, either unsorted or a sorted T cell fraction (not recorded which). The chain combines TRBV18 with TRBJ1-2; 9 nucleotides match TRBD1. This sequence was found in a male donor with ankylosing spondylitis. Here the CDR3 reads CASSLGQGPIGIYGYTF. Here the CDR3 DNA reads TGTGCCAGCTCACTGGGACAGGGCCCGATTGGAATCTATGGCTACACCTTC.